This T cell receptor (beta chain) emerged from a study of blood T cell repertoires in COVID-19. Study-level information: The study drew acute and convalescent COVID-19 samples from the United States, Italy and Spain. The cDNA or gDNA used as material had been derived from T cells, B-cell-depleted T cells, or PBMCs.

This clone was counted a few times. The sample has other DNA sequences that encode this CDR3 too. Trimming shortened V by 7 bases and J by 5 bases, and 15 bases separated the two germline ends. The V gene's germline CDR1 is MGHDK and CDR2 SYGVNS. CDR3 size: 13 residues. In the original processing: Nucleated cell counts were estimated from reference gene primer amplification. Sequencing used immunoSEQ multiplex PCR; TCRdb keeps in-frame clones, though not all of them. The D gene and trimming were derived from the DNA, and the V and J assignments and clone size from that table. The sample lists about 160,000 clones, over 65% occurring once.

This sequence originates from a man aged 60 to 75 with acute or convalescent COVID-19. The sequencing sample was made of peripheral blood. The chain recombines TRBV25-1 with TRBJ2-7; a weak D match, TRBD1 (6 bases). The CDR3: CASTRGGSDEQYF. In DNA form, the CDR3 reads TGTGCCAGCACCCGAGGGGGATCGGACGAGCAGTACTTC.